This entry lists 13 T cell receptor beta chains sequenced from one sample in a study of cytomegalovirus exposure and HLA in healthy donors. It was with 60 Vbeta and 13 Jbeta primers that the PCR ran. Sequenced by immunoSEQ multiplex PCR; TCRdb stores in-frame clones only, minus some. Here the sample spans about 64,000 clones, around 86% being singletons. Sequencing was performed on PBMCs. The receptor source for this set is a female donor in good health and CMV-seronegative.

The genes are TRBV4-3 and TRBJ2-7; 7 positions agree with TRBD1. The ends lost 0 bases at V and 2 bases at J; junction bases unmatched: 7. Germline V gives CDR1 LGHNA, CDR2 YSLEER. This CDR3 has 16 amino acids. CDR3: CASSQDRGTVAYEQYF. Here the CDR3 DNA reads TGCGCCAGCAGCCAAGATCGAGGGACAGTAGCCTACGAGCAGTACTTC.

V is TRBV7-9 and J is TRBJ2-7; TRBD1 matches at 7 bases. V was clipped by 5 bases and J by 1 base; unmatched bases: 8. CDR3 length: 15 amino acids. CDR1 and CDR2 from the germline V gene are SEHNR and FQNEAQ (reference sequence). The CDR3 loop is CASSRGQSLSYEQYF. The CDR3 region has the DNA TGTGCCAGCAGCAGGGGACAGTCGCTTTCCTACGAGCAGTACTTC.

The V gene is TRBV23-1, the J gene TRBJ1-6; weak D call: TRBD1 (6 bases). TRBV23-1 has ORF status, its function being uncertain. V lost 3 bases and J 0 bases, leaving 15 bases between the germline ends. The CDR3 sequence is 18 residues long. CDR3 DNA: TGCGCCAGCAGTCATTCCGGGACAATGATCTCCTATAATTCACCCCTCCACTTT. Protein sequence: CASSHSGTMISYNSPLHF.

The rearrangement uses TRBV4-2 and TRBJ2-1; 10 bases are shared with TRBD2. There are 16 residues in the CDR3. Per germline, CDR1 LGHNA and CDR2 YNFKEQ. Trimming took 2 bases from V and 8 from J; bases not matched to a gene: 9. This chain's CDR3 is CASSQWERGGIYEQFF. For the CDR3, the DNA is TGTGCCAGCAGCCAATGGGAGCGGGGGGGCATATATGAGCAGTTCTTC.

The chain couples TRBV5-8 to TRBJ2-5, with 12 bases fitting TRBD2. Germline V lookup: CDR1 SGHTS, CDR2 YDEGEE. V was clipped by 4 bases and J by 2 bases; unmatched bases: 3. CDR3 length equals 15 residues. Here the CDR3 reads CASSPGTSGQETQYF. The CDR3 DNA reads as TGTGCCAGCAGCCCGGGGACTAGCGGGCAAGAGACCCAGTACTTC. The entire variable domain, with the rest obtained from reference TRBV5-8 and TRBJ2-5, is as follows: EAGVTQSPTHLIKTRGQQATLRCSPISGHTSVYWYQQALGLGLQFLLWYDEGEERNRGNFPPRFSGRQFPNYSSELNVNALELEDSALYLCASSPGTSGQETQYFGPGTRLLVL.

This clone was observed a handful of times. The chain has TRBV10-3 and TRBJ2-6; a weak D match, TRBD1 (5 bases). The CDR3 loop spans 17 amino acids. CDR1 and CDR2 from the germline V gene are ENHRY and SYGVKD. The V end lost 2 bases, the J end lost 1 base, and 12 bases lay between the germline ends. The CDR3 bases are TGTGCCATCAGTGAGATCCGCAGGGTTTCTGGGGCCAACGTCCTGACTTTC. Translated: CAISEIRRVSGANVLTF.

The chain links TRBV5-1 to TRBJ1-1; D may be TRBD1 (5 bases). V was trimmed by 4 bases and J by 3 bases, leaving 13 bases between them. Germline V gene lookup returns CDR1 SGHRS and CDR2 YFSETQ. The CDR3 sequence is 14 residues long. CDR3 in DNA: TGCGCCAGCAGCAAGCTCGGGGGTGACACTGAAGCTTTCTTT. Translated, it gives CASSKLGGDTEAFF.

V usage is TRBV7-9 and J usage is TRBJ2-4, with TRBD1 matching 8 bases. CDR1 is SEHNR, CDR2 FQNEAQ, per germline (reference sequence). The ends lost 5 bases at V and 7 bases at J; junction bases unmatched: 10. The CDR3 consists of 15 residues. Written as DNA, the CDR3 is TGTGCCAGCAGCCTGGGGTCAGGGGGCGCCAACATTCAGTACTTC. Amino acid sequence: CASSLGSGGANIQYF.

CDR3 coding DNA: TGCGCCAGCAGCTTGGCACAGGGCGAAGAGACCCAGTACTTC. Translating it yields CASSLAQGEETQYF. The chain uses TRBV5-1 and TRBJ2-5, with D possibly TRBD1 on 6 matching bases. Between the trimmed V and J ends, which lost 0 bases and 3 bases, there was a span of 9 bases. CDR1 and CDR2 from the germline V gene are SGHRS and YFSETQ. The CDR3 is 14 residues long.

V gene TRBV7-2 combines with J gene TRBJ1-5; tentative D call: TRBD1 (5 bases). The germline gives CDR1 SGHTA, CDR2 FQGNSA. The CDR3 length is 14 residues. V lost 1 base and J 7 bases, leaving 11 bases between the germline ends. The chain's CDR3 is CASSLVGVGQPQHF. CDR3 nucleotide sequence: TGTGCCAGCAGCTTAGTAGGGGTCGGGCAGCCCCAGCATTTT. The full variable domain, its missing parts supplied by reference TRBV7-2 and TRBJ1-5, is GAGVSQSPSNKVTEKGKDVELRCDPISGHTALYWYRQSLGQGLEFLIYFQGNSAPDKSGLPSDRFSAERTGGSVSTLTIQRTQQEDSAVYLCASSLVGVGQPQHFGDGTRLSIL.

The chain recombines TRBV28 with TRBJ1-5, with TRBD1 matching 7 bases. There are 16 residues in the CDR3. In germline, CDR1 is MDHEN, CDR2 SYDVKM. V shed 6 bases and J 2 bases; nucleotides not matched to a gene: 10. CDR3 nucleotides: TGTGCCAGCAGCCTCCCCGGACAGGCGGGCAATCAGCCCCAGCATTTT. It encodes CASSLPGQAGNQPQHF.

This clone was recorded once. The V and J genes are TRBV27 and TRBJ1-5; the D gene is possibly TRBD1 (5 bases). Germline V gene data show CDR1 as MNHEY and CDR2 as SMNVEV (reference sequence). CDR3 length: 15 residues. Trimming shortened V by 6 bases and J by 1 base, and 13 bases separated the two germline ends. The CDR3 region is CASSPGHPSNQPQHF. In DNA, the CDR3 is TGTGCCAGCAGCCCAGGACACCCCAGCAATCAGCCCCAGCATTTT.

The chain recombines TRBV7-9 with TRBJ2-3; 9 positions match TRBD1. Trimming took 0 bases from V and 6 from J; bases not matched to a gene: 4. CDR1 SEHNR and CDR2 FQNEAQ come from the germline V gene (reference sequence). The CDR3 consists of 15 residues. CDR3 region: CASSLAGQGTDTQYF. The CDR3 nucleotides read TGTGCCAGCAGCTTAGCGGGACAGGGTACGGATACGCAGTATTTT.